This record covers a single T cell receptor beta chain. In the PCR, 60 Vbeta and 13 Jbeta primers were used. Authors' methods: In a later analysis, the count reached about 75 million unique TCR beta chains, with 9 million to 11 million shared. The protocol was immunoSEQ multiplex PCR, while the TCRdb copy is restricted to in-frame clones and leaves out a portion. V, J and clone size were drawn from that table, and D and trimming were deduced from the DNA. The sample lists about 190,000 clones, 80% to 85% occurring once. Donors were ostensibly healthy at sampling, although undocumented immune exposures were probable. The data stem from a study of cytomegalovirus exposure and HLA in healthy donors. CDR3 size: 12 residues. Germline V CDR1 and CDR2: MNHEY, SVGAGI. Between the trimmed V and J ends, which lost 1 base and 8 bases, there was a span of 6 bases.

The chain employs TRBV6-5 and TRBJ2-1, with a tentative D call TRBD2 (5 bases). Sequencing used PBMCs. The clonotype comes from a young woman in good health and CMV-seronegative. The DNA of the CDR3 is TGTGCCAGCAGTTACTTGGGAGATGAGCAGTTCTTC. The encoded protein is CASSYLGDEQFF.